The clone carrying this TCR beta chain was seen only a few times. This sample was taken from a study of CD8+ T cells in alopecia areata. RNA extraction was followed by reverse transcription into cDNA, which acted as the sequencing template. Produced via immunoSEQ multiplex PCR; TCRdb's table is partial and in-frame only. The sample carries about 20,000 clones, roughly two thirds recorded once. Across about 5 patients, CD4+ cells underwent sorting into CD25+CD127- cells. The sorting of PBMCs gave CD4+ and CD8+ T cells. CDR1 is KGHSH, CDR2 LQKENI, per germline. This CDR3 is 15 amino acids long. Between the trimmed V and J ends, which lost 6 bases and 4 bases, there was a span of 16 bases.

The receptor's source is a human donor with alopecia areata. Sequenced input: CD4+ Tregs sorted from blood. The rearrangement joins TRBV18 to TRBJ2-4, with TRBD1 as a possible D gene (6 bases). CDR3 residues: CASSQPGHTKNIQYF. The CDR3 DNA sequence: TGTGCCAGCTCGCAACCGGGACATACAAAAAACATTCAGTACTTC.